This TCR beta chain was identified in a study of tumor-infiltrating lymphocytes in oesophageal squamous cell carcinoma. Trimming cost V 0 bases and J 11 bases, with 10 bases left between them. The CDR3 covers 11 residues. Germline CDR1 reads DFQATT; CDR2 reads SNEGSKA (reference sequence). One entry per CDR3 protein results from TCRdb running MiXCR on the PCR reads. The sample holds 15,000 to 20,000 distinct CDR3 sequences, approximately 50% seen once. Sequencing was performed on esophageal tumor tissue. The V gene is TRBV20-1, the J gene TRBJ2-5; D is unresolved. The clonotype comes from a male donor with esophageal squamous cell carcinoma. The CDR3 DNA is TGCAGTGCTAGAGAACGGAATGAGCAGTACTTC. Translated: CSARERNEQYF.